This entry lists 23 T cell receptor beta chains sequenced from one sample in a study of cytomegalovirus exposure and HLA in healthy donors. The PCR was carried out with 60 Vbeta primers and 13 Jbeta primers. Libraries were prepared by immunoSEQ multiplex PCR; TCRdb keeps only in-frame clonotypes and omits some of them. The sample holds 90,000 or so clones; 82% are singletons and the top ten take roughly 3.4%. Sequenced input: PBMCs. Receptors originate from a man aged 25-40 years in good health and CMV-seropositive.

The V call is TRBV6-1, the J call TRBJ1-1; perhaps TRBD1 as D (5 bases). The germline CDR1 and CDR2 sequences are MNHNS and SASEGT. The CDR3 is 14 residues long. Trimming left V 0 bases short and J 5 bases short, with 10 bases between. CDR3 DNA: TGTGCCAGCAGTGAAGCAGGGGCCGGGACTGAAGCTTTCTTT. It translates to CASSEAGAGTEAFF.

The sample holds a few counts of this clone. The chain joins TRBV7-6 to TRBJ2-3; D is perhaps TRBD1 (5 bases). The CDR3 loop spans 17 amino acids. Trimming took 3 bases from V and 0 from J, leaving 16 bases between them. The germline CDR1 and CDR2 sequences are SGHVS and FNYEAQ. Here the CDR3 DNA reads TGTGCCAGCAGCTTTAGTCAGGACAAGTCTAGCACAGATACGCAGTATTTT. This encodes CASSFSQDKSSTDTQYF.

The chain links TRBV27 to TRBJ2-7; the D gene is possibly TRBD2 (6 bases). CDR3 size: 15 residues. Trimming took 6 bases from V and 0 from J, leaving 15 bases between them. Germline CDR1 is MNHEY and CDR2 is SMNVEV (reference sequence). The CDR3 coding sequence is TGTGCCAGCAGAAACGGGACTTTGAGCTCCTACGAGCAGTACTTC. This gives the protein CASRNGTLSSYEQYF.

The V and J genes are TRBV6-6 and TRBJ2-7; D gene uncertain. V gave up 6 bases and J gave up 3 bases, with 9 bases separating them. The germline gives CDR1 MNHNY, CDR2 SVGAGI (reference sequence). The CDR3 runs 12 residues. The CDR3 DNA reads TGTGCCAGCAGCCTAGGATTCTACGAGCAGTACTTC. It translates to CASSLGFYEQYF.

V is TRBV27 and J is TRBJ2-1, with 8 bases fitting TRBD1. This CDR3 spans 16 amino acids. Germline CDR1 reads MNHEY; CDR2 reads SMNVEV (reference sequence). Losses at the gene ends were 1 base for V and 0 bases for J; bases not matched to a gene: 2. The CDR3 loop reads CASSLYGTGSYNEQFF. Here the CDR3 DNA reads TGTGCCAGCAGTTTATATGGGACAGGCTCCTACAATGAGCAGTTCTTC.

This clone was recorded a few times. This chain links TRBV4-3 with TRBJ2-7; 10 nucleotides line up with TRBD1. CDR3 length equals 14 residues. Germline V gives CDR1 LGHNA, CDR2 YSLEER. V lost 5 bases, J lost 3 bases, and 4 bases stayed unmatched. DNA of the CDR3: TGCGCCAGCAGCAATTGGGACAGGGGCTACGAGCAGTACTTC. Translation: CASSNWDRGYEQYF.

The rearrangement joins TRBV6-6 to TRBJ2-1; a possible D gene is TRBD1 (6 bases). The CDR3 covers 16 residues. The ends were cut back, 4 bases at V and 3 bases at J, with 16 bases in the middle. Germline V lookup: CDR1 MNHNY, CDR2 SVGAGI (reference sequence). The CDR3 here is CASSSTDSQLYNEQFF. CDR3 coding DNA: TGTGCCAGCAGTTCGACGGACAGTCAGCTCTACAATGAGCAGTTCTTC.

This clone has a handful of counts. The chain joins TRBV10-3 to TRBJ1-2; the D gene is possibly TRBD1 (6 bases). Germline V lookup: CDR1 ENHRY, CDR2 SYGVKD. Trimming removed 4 bases at V and 2 bases at J, with 8 bases between. CDR3 length: 13 residues. CDR3 in amino acids: CAISGQANYGYTF. CDR3 in DNA: TGTGCCATCAGTGGACAGGCAAACTATGGCTACACCTTC.

This rearrangement joins TRBV27 to TRBJ1-5; a weak D match, TRBD1 (6 bases). Germline V gene data show CDR1 as MNHEY and CDR2 as SMNVEV (reference sequence). The CDR3 contains 15 residues. Trimming removed 0 bases from V and 7 bases from J, with 13 bases in between. The CDR3 DNA follows: TGTGCCAGCAGTTTATCGACGGGGGGCGGGCAGCCCCAGCATTTT. It codes for CASSLSTGGGQPQHF.

This clone has more than one count but fewer than ten. The rearrangement links TRBV7-8 to TRBJ1-3, with D tentatively TRBD1 (6 bases). Between the trimmed V and J ends, which lost 2 bases and 2 bases, there was a span of 16 bases. The CDR3 has 17 amino acids. Germline V lookup: CDR1 SGHVS, CDR2 FQNEAQ. CDR3 sequence (DNA): TGTGCCAGCAGCTTATCAAGTTGGTCAGGGGCTGGAAACACCATATATTTT. Translated: CASSLSSWSGAGNTIYF.

The chain employs TRBV6-5 and TRBJ2-5; D call uncertain. Trimming left V 0 bases short and J 2 bases short, with 7 bases between. The CDR3 totals 14 residues. Germline V gene data show CDR1 as MNHEY and CDR2 as SVGAGI. CDR3 DNA: TGTGCCAGCAGTTACTCGCCGGGTCAAGAGACCCAGTACTTC. Its protein product is CASSYSPGQETQYF.

The rearrangement joins TRBV4-3 to TRBJ1-6, with D possibly TRBD1 on 5 matching bases. Trimming removed 0 bases from V and 9 bases from J, with 12 bases in between. The CDR3 contains 15 residues. Germline CDR1 reads LGHNA; CDR2 reads YSLEER. The CDR3 here is CASSQEATTGSPLHF. The CDR3 nucleotides read TGCGCCAGCAGCCAAGAAGCGACCACAGGTTCACCCCTCCACTTT.

The chain combines TRBV6-5 with TRBJ1-4; D unclear. This CDR3 has 15 residues. Trimming pared 0 bases from V and 0 bases from J, leaving 5 bases between. The germline gives CDR1 MNHEY, CDR2 SVGAGI. CDR3 in DNA: TGTGCCAGCAGTTACTCGCCTACAACTAATGAAAAACTGTTTTTT. Its translation: CASSYSPTTNEKLFF.

The rearrangement uses TRBV10-1 and TRBJ2-1; maybe TRBD2 (5 bases). Germline V CDR1 and CDR2: WNHNN, SYGVQD (reference sequence). The CDR3 runs to 12 residues. Trimming removed 6 bases from V and 8 bases from J, with 11 bases in between. The DNA for the CDR3 is TGCGCCAGCAGCCCACCCGGGGATGAGCAGTTCTTC. It translates to CASSPPGDEQFF.

The chain is built from TRBV7-9 and TRBJ2-5; D not certain. TRBJ2-7 explains the end of the DNA better; the J call may be wrong. CDR1 SEHNR and CDR2 FQNEAQ come from the germline V gene (reference sequence). CDR3 length: 15 residues. The CDR3 is CASSLSKPRLYEQYF. For the CDR3, the DNA is TGTGCCAGCAGCTTAAGTAAGCCTCGCCTCTACGAGCAGTACTTC.

The CDR3 DNA sequence: TGTGCCAGCAGCGTAGGCAGGGGTACCGGGGACATTCAGTACTTC. Translation: CASSVGRGTGDIQYF. J is TRBJ2-4 and V is TRBV9; perhaps TRBD1 as D (6 bases). There are 15 residues in the CDR3. V was clipped by 0 bases and J by 8 bases, with 15 bases between them. Germline V lookup: CDR1 SGDLS, CDR2 YYNGEE.

Concerning this clone itself: Additional DNA sequences in this sample encode the identical CDR3. The chain uses TRBV28 and TRBJ1-1; tentative D call: TRBD1 (6 bases). The CDR3 sequence is 11 residues long. With 7 bases removed from V and 7 bases from J, the gap between germline ends came to 10 bases. From germline, CDR1 is MDHEN and CDR2 SYDVKM. The CDR3 nucleotides read TGTGCCAGCAACCAGGACAGTGAAGCTTTCTTT. Its protein product is CASNQDSEAFF.

The genes are TRBV6-1 and TRBJ2-2; D is unclear. The germline V gene has CDR1 MNHNS and CDR2 SASEGT. CDR3 length: 13 residues. V lost 8 bases to trimming and J lost 6 bases, with 13 bases between them. The CDR3 here is CASAQVWPGELFF. CDR3 nucleotide sequence: TGTGCCAGCGCCCAAGTTTGGCCCGGGGAGCTGTTTTTT.

The table lists this clone with a count of one. The gene calls are TRBV9 and TRBJ1-4; TRBD1 matches 11 bases. This CDR3 is 16 amino acids long. With 2 bases clipped from V and 0 bases from J, the junction kept 0 bases outside the gene matches. Germline V gene sequence: CDR1 SGDLS, CDR2 YYNGEE. CDR3 DNA sequence: TGTGCCAGCAGCGTGGGACAGGGGGCAACTAATGAAAAACTGTTTTTT. This sequence encodes CASSVGQGATNEKLFF.

The gene calls are TRBV18 and TRBJ2-2, with 9 bases aligning to TRBD1. This CDR3 is 18 amino acids long. With 0 bases clipped from V and 6 bases from J, the junction kept 11 bases outside the gene matches. The germline CDR1 and CDR2 sequences are KGHSH and LQKENI. The CDR3 protein is CASSPPRTGEIVPGELFF. As DNA, the CDR3 is TGTGCCAGCTCACCACCCCGGACAGGGGAGATTGTACCCGGGGAGCTGTTTTTT.

The chain couples TRBV5-1 to TRBJ1-2, with D unclear. With 0 bases removed from V and 7 bases from J, the gap between germline ends came to 16 bases. CDR3 length: 15 residues. The germline CDR1 and CDR2 sequences are SGHRS and YFSETQ. CDR3 sequence reads: CASSLAGGLPGGYTF. As DNA, the CDR3 is TGCGCCAGCAGCTTGGCTGGCGGACTTCCGGGTGGCTACACCTTC.

As concerns this clone: A read error is possible here, since a much larger clone lies one base away. Distinct nucleotide sequences in the sample also encode this CDR3. The chain recombines TRBV7-2 with TRBJ2-7; maybe TRBD2 (6 bases). Trimming pared 5 bases from V and 4 bases from J, leaving 9 bases between. Per the germline V gene, CDR1 is SGHTA and CDR2 is FQGNSA. The CDR3 has 12 amino acids. Here the CDR3 DNA reads TGTGCCAGCAGCCCCGGGACTTACGAGCAGTACTTC. Its translation: CASSPGTYEQYF. Using reference TRBV7-2 and TRBJ2-7 for the parts outside the CDR3, the full variable domain is GAGVSQSPSNKVTEKGKDVELRCDPISGHTALYWYRQSLGQGLEFLIYFQGNSAPDKSGLPSDRFSAERTGGSVSTLTIQRTQQEDSAVYLCASSPGTYEQYFGPGTRLTVT.

This clone was picked up one time. V is TRBV7-8 and J is TRBJ1-2; D gene uncertain. The CDR3 is made up of 15 amino acids. The V end lost 3 bases, the J end lost 3 bases, and 14 bases lay between the germline ends. Germline CDR1 reads SGHVS; CDR2 reads FQNEAQ. CDR3 sequence (DNA): TGTGCCAGCAGCTTGACACAACTGAAGGACTATGGCTACACCTTC. Translated, it gives CASSLTQLKDYGYTF.